These 16 T cell receptor beta chains came from one sample sequenced in a study of T cell clonality in common variable immunodeficiency. TCRdb's copy holds only in-frame clones and misses some; the assay was immunoSEQ multiplex PCR. This sample carries over 30,000 clones, none of them present only once. General study findings and limits: Reportedly, TCR beta sequences from common variable immunodeficiency showed fewer deletions and N-nucleotide insertions.

These receptors' antigens are unknown. The sequencing input was peripheral blood mononuclear cells. Receptors originate from a human donor with common variable immunodeficiency.

The table lists this clone with a few counts. The CDR3 end is not reached by the read, which stops 3 residues before it; the germline J gene fills it in. This chain uses TRBV30 with TRBJ1-1, with D hard to call. The germline V gene has CDR1 GTSNPN and CDR2 SVGIG (reference sequence). Trimming cost V 3 bases and J 0 bases, with 8 bases left between them. CDR3 length equals 13 residues. This CDR3 reads CAWRQLLNTEAFF. Partial CDR3 DNA: TGTGCCTGGAGACAGTTACTGAACACTGAA.

As for this clone: The read is 3 residues too short to cover the CDR3 end, so that end is filled in from the germline J gene. V and J are TRBV18 and TRBJ1-1, with D tentatively TRBD1 (5 bases). The V gene's germline CDR1 is KGHSH and CDR2 LQKENI. Trimming left V 10 bases short and J 3 bases short, with 18 bases between. The CDR3 spans 14 residues. Partial CDR3 DNA: TGTGCCATTACAGACAGCCCGGGGGACACTGAA. Protein: CAITDSPGDTE. The whole CDR3 region reads CAITDSPGDTEAFF.

The CDR3 protein is CAWSVSTHTEAFF. Incomplete CDR3 DNA: TGTGCCTGGAGTGTAAGCACTCACACTGAA. V and J are TRBV30 and TRBJ1-1; the D is unclear. The read falls 3 residues short of the CDR3 end, and the missing part is taken from the germline J gene. CDR1 is GTSNPN and CDR2 is SVGIG in the germline V gene (reference sequence). Trimming shortened V by 0 bases and J by 3 bases, and 8 bases separated the two germline ends. CDR3 size: 13 residues.

In this sample, this clone turned up many times. The read terminates 3 residues ahead of where the CDR3 ends, so the germline J gene completes it. V gene TRBV18 combines with J gene TRBJ1-5; TRBD1 might be the D (6 bases). Trimming removed 3 bases from V and 7 bases from J, with 19 bases in between. CDR1 KGHSH and CDR2 LQKENI come from the germline V gene. CDR3 length equals 16 residues. Here the CDR3 reads CASSPDTGSGWQPQHF. Partial CDR3 DNA: TGTGCCAGCTCACCGGATACAGGGTCGGGGTGGCAGCCC.

This clone was detected only a few times. From the germline J gene comes the end of the CDR3, since the read stops 3 residues before it. The sample holds other DNA sequences that translate to the same CDR3. The chain employs TRBV5-1 and TRBJ2-3; the D gene is possibly TRBD2 (6 bases). Germline assignment: CDR1 SGHRS and CDR2 YFSETQ. This CDR3 spans 14 amino acids. The V end was cut by 0 bases, the J end by 1 base, with 6 bases between. CDR3 protein: CASSLAGGTDTQYF. The DNA read from the CDR3 is TGCGCCAGCAGCTTGGCGGGGGGCACAGATACG.

This clone has a handful of counts. The read comes to an end 3 residues before the CDR3 does, leaving the germline J gene to fill in the end. The chain is built from TRBV2 and TRBJ1-4, with D maybe TRBD1 (6 bases). The germline gives CDR1 SNHLY, CDR2 FYNNEI. V was trimmed by 7 bases and J by 5 bases, leaving 14 bases between them. There are 14 residues in the CDR3. The sequenced CDR3 bases are TGTGCCAGCACTAGGGAGCAGGGGAATGAAAAA. It encodes CASTREQGNEK. Given in full, the CDR3 is CASTREQGNEKLFF.

This clone was recorded at least ten times. The CDR3 end lies 3 residues beyond the end of the read and is filled in from the germline J gene. This sequence joins TRBV11-2 and TRBJ1-2; TRBD1 matches 7 bases. The CDR3 totals 13 residues. Germline CDR1 SGHAT, CDR2 FQNNGV. CDR3 bases read: TGTGCCAGCAGCCGCCCAGGGGGAGGGGGC. It codes for CASSRPGGGG. The entire CDR3 reads CASSRPGGGGYTF.

This clone was recorded at least ten times. CDR3 sequence reads: CASSRTGGAGLDQPQHF. CDR3 DNA, as far as it was read: TGTGCCAGTAGCCGGACAGGGGGCGCAGGGCTGGATCAGCCC. This chain links TRBV19 with TRBJ1-5; 11 bases agree with TRBD1. The CDR3 end is not reached by the read, which stops 3 residues before it; the germline J gene fills it in. The V and J ends lost 6 bases and 5 bases, in that order; junction bases with no gene match: 12. The CDR3 has 17 amino acids. Germline CDR1 is LNHDA and CDR2 is SQIVND (reference sequence).

Details on this clone: The read falls 3 residues short of the CDR3 end, and the missing part is taken from the germline J gene. V usage is TRBV6-2 or TRBV6-3 and J usage is TRBJ2-2; 8 bases agree with TRBD1. This CDR3 has 15 amino acids. CDR1 is MNHEY, CDR2 SVGEGT, per germline. Trimming removed 5 bases from V and 3 bases from J; junction bases left unmatched: 5. The DNA read from the CDR3 is TGTGCCAGCAGTAAAAGGACAGGGCACACCGGGGAG. Its translation is CASSKRTGHTGE. The CDR3 as a whole reads CASSKRTGHTGELFF.

This clone was seen ten or more times. Read sequence stops 3 residues before the CDR3 end, and the germline J gene provides the missing end. The chain recombines TRBV7-2 with TRBJ2-1, with 12 nucleotides matching TRBD2. The CDR3 is 15 residues long. V shed 5 bases and J 6 bases; nucleotides not matched to a gene: 5. Germline lookup yields CDR1 SGHTA and CDR2 FQGNSA. The part of the CDR3 DNA that was read is TGTGCCAGCAGCGCGTGGACTAGCGGGGTCAATGAG. It encodes CASSAWTSGVNE. The complete CDR3 sequence is CASSAWTSGVNEQFF.

This clone has at least ten counts. From the germline J gene comes the end of the CDR3, since the read stops 3 residues before it. V is TRBV7-7 and J is TRBJ2-5; tentatively, D is TRBD1 (5 bases). This CDR3 is 14 amino acids long. Germline-derived CDR1 and CDR2 are SSHAT and FNYEAQ (reference sequence). V lost 1 base and J 2 bases, leaving 8 bases between the germline ends. CDR3: CASSLDDSQETQYF. The CDR3 DNA, read in part, is TGTGCCAGCAGCTTAGACGACAGTCAAGAGACC.

This clone was seen repeatedly, ten times or more. The read gets to within 3 residues of the CDR3 end, and the germline J gene fills in the rest. The J gene is TRBJ1-1, the V gene TRBV20-1; D remains ambiguous. The germline V gene encodes CDR1 DFQATT and CDR2 SNEGSKA (reference sequence). Trimming removed 2 bases from V and 3 bases from J, with 7 bases in between. CDR3 length: 12 amino acids. CDR3 amino acids: CSARLQDTEAFF. The DNA read from the CDR3 is TGCAGTGCTAGATTGCAGGACACTGAA.

There are many counts of this clone. The CDR3 extends 3 residues past the end of the read, so its final part is completed from the germline J gene. The V call is TRBV5-1, the J call TRBJ2-5, with D perhaps TRBD1 (5 bases). This CDR3 is built from 15 residues. Germline-derived CDR1 and CDR2 are SGHRS and YFSETQ. V was shortened by 1 base and J by 5 bases, with 15 bases between the two germline ends. The sequenced CDR3 bases are TGCGCCAGCAGCTTGTGGGGCGCGAATTCCGAGACC. Translating gives CASSLWGANSET. In full, the CDR3 is CASSLWGANSETQYF.

Regarding this clone: The read gets to within 3 residues of the CDR3 end, and the germline J gene fills in the rest. This rearrangement joins TRBV18 to TRBJ1-3; 7 bases map to TRBD1. The CDR3 spans 15 residues. V shed 2 bases and J 2 bases; nucleotides not matched to a gene: 3. Germline values: CDR1 KGHSH, CDR2 LQKENI. CDR3 sequence reads: CASSPEGTAGNTIYF. The part of the CDR3 DNA that was read is TGTGCCAGCTCACCAGAAGGGACAGCTGGAAACACC.

This clone was picked up many times. The sequenced part of the CDR3 DNA is TGCAGTGCTATAACAGGGGGGAACACTGAA. Translated, it gives CSAITGGNTE. Given in full, the CDR3 is CSAITGGNTEAFF. This chain connects TRBV20-1 to TRBJ1-1; 8 bases are a match to TRBD1. The read terminates 3 residues ahead of where the CDR3 ends, so the germline J gene completes it. In germline, CDR1 is DFQATT, CDR2 SNEGSKA (reference sequence). After removal of 4 bases from V and 1 base from J, the junction contained 2 bases not matched to a gene. The CDR3 totals 13 residues.

With regard to this clone: The read terminates 3 residues ahead of where the CDR3 ends, so the germline J gene completes it. This rearrangement joins TRBV18 to TRBJ1-5; 7 bases are a match to TRBD1. Trimming removed 3 bases from V and 1 base from J; junction bases left unmatched: 3. CDR3 length equals 15 residues. Germline V gene sequence: CDR1 KGHSH, CDR2 LQKENI. The CDR3 spells CASSPQQGSNQPQHF. The sequenced part of the CDR3 DNA is TGTGCCAGCTCACCGCAACAGGGGAGCAATCAGCCC.